The 18 T cell receptor beta chains given below trace back to one sample, sequenced in a study of CD8+ T cells in alopecia areata. cDNA prepared by RNA extraction and subsequent reverse transcription served as the template for sequencing. Measured with immunoSEQ multiplex PCR; TCRdb has only the in-frame clones, and not every one. Of around 150,000 clones listed, 62% were seen once; the top ten hold just over 35%. The sequencing sample was made of CD8+ T cells sorted from blood. Every receptor here comes from a human donor in good health.

V gene TRBV28 combines with J gene TRBJ2-3; D possibly corresponds to TRBD1 (6 bases). V lost 5 bases, J lost 3 bases, and 12 bases lay in between. This CDR3 region has 14 residues. Germline V gene lookup returns CDR1 MDHEN and CDR2 SYDVKM. The CDR3 region has the DNA TGTGCCAGCAGTGTACAGGGATGGACAGATACGCAGTATTTT. It translates to CASSVQGWTDTQYF.

The chain carries TRBV6-1 and TRBJ1-2, with D perhaps TRBD1 (6 bases). V lost 6 bases and J lost 6, with 20 bases in between. The CDR3 consists of 15 residues. The V gene's germline CDR1 is MNHNS and CDR2 SASEGT. The CDR3 DNA sequence: TGTGCCAGCAGGACAAACAGGGAGGATTGGCATGGCTACACCTTC. It is translated as CASRTNREDWHGYTF.

This clone was picked up a small number of times. This chain uses TRBV27 with TRBJ1-5; D uncertain. CDR1 MNHEY and CDR2 SMNVEV come from the germline V gene (reference sequence). This CDR3 has 13 residues. V was trimmed by 3 bases and J by 1 base, leaving 4 bases between them. DNA for the CDR3: TGTGCCAGCAGTTTTGTCAGCAATCAGCCCCAGCATTTT. Its protein product is CASSFVSNQPQHF.

The genes are TRBV2 and TRBJ2-7; weak D call: TRBD2 (5 bases). This CDR3 spans 14 amino acids. V lost 10 bases and J 0 bases, leaving 16 bases between the germline ends. Germline V lookup: CDR1 SNHLY, CDR2 FYNNEI. The CDR3 nucleotides are TGTGCCACCCCCAAAGGAGGCAGCTCCTACGAGCAGTACTTC. Translated: CATPKGGSSYEQYF.

The chain has TRBV29-1 and TRBJ2-2; tentatively, D is TRBD2 (6 bases). The CDR3 has 14 residues. Trimming took 6 bases from V and 2 from J, leaving 13 bases between them. Per the germline V gene, CDR1 is SQVTM and CDR2 is ANQGSEA. The CDR3, as DNA: TGCAGCGTCGATAGCGGTACTAACACCGGGGAGCTGTTTTTT. It translates to CSVDSGTNTGELFF.

The genes are TRBV29-1 and TRBJ2-5, with TRBD2 matching 14 bases. The CDR3 runs 14 residues. V dropped 8 bases and J dropped 4; count of bases not matched to a gene: 6. Germline loops: CDR1 SQVTM, CDR2 ANQGSEA. CDR3 sequence (DNA): TGCAGCTCCGGGACTAGCGGGAGCGGAGAGACCCAGTACTTC. This encodes CSSGTSGSGETQYF.

The chain uses TRBV11-2 and TRBJ2-5; possible D gene TRBD1, 5 bases. Trimming removed 5 bases at V and 5 bases at J, with 15 bases between. The germline CDR1 and CDR2 sequences are SGHAT and FQNNGV. This CDR3 comprises 14 residues. The CDR3 is CASSVLQGLETQYF. The CDR3 bases are TGTGCCAGCAGCGTCCTCCAGGGCTTGGAGACCCAGTACTTC.

This chain links TRBV13 with TRBJ2-7; TRBD2 is a possible D gene (6 bases). The germline V and J ends were trimmed by 5 bases and 1 base, with 12 bases remaining between them. Germline-derived CDR1 and CDR2 are PRHDT and FYEKMQ (reference sequence). CDR3 length: 14 residues. The CDR3 protein is CASSAGTRSYEQYF. The CDR3 DNA reads TGTGCCAGCAGCGCCGGGACTCGTTCCTACGAGCAGTACTTC.

The chain combines TRBV25-1 with TRBJ2-3; D is uncertain. The CDR3 has 11 residues. Trimming left V 5 bases short and J 3 bases short, with 3 bases between. Germline-derived CDR1 and CDR2 are MGHDK and SYGVNS. In nucleotides, the CDR3 is TGTGCCAGCAGTTTGACAGATACGCAGTATTTT. Its translation: CASSLTDTQYF.

The V call is TRBV6-1, the J call TRBJ1-2; perhaps TRBD1 as D (5 bases). Germline loops: CDR1 MNHNS, CDR2 SASEGT. Trimming cost V 3 bases and J 4 bases, with 15 bases left between them. The CDR3 loop spans 15 amino acids. The CDR3 loop is CASSDRTRGSYGYTF. In nucleotides, the CDR3 is TGTGCCAGCAGTGATCGGACACGGGGTTCCTATGGCTACACCTTC.

This clone was seen a few times. The rearrangement joins TRBV29-1 to TRBJ2-2; D assignment may be TRBD1 or TRBD2 (5 bases each). V was pared by 3 bases and J by 7 bases, with 18 bases between. There are 15 residues in the CDR3. Germline CDR1 and CDR2: SQVTM and ANQGSEA. CDR3 in amino acids: CSVDDRLRGVGELFF. As DNA, the CDR3 is TGCAGCGTTGACGACCGGCTGAGGGGTGTCGGGGAGCTGTTTTTT.

This chain connects TRBV5-4 to TRBJ2-7; 10 nucleotides line up with TRBD1. There are 18 residues in the CDR3. The V segment lost 0 bases and the J segment 1 base; nucleotides outside the gene matches: 10. Germline CDR1 reads SGHNT; CDR2 reads YYREEE (reference sequence). The CDR3 sequence is CASSLGPGQGFRSYEQYF. The CDR3 bases are TGTGCCAGCAGCTTGGGTCCGGGACAGGGGTTTAGATCCTACGAGCAGTACTTC. Filled out from reference TRBV5-4 and TRBJ2-7, the complete variable domain reads ETGVTQSPTHLIKTRGQQVTLRCSSQSGHNTVSWYQQALGQGPQFIFQYYREEENGRGNFPPRFSGLQFPNYSSELNVNALELDDSALYLCASSLGPGQGFRSYEQYFGPGTRLTVT.

The genes are TRBV6-5 and TRBJ2-5; D not certain. V was shortened by 2 bases and J by 5 bases, with 18 bases between the two germline ends. Germline assignment: CDR1 MNHEY and CDR2 SVGAGI. This CDR3 has 16 amino acids. The CDR3 spells CASSYSSGLSVETQYF. CDR3 bases: TGTGCCAGCAGTTACAGTTCCGGCCTGTCGGTTGAGACCCAGTACTTC.

The chain combines TRBV18 with TRBJ2-7, with 7 bases identical to TRBD1. The CDR3 totals 13 residues. The J segment lost 3 bases and the V segment lost 2 bases, leaving 1 base of the junction unmatched. Germline V gene data show CDR1 as KGHSH and CDR2 as LQKENI. The CDR3 DNA sequence: TGTGCCAGCTCACCAAGGGACAGCTACGAGCAGTACTTC. It codes for CASSPRDSYEQYF.

This clone was seen a single time. The chain couples TRBV4-1 to TRBJ2-4, with TRBD2 matching over 8 bases. CDR1 is MGHRA, CDR2 YSYEKL, per germline. The CDR3 is 18 residues long. Germline trimming cut 5 bases from V and 1 base from J; bases unmatched to any gene: 13. The CDR3 sequence is CASSSNGQPSGAKNIQYF. CDR3 DNA: TGCGCCAGCAGCTCCAACGGCCAACCTAGCGGGGCCAAAAACATTCAGTACTTC.

The chain is built from TRBV29-1 and TRBJ2-4; the D gene could be TRBD1 or TRBD2 (5 bases each). This CDR3 region has 15 residues. V was shortened by 0 bases and J by 4 bases, with 13 bases between the two germline ends. The germline gives CDR1 SQVTM, CDR2 ANQGSEA. The CDR3 is CSVEDRGRGKNIQYF. CDR3 DNA: TGCAGCGTTGAAGATCGGGGACGTGGAAAAAACATTCAGTACTTC.

The chain joins TRBV29-1 to TRBJ2-2, with TRBD1 matching 9 bases. The CDR3 extends over 15 amino acids. Germline loops: CDR1 SQVTM, CDR2 ANQGSEA. V lost 6 bases, J lost 5 bases, and 10 bases stayed unmatched. The CDR3 loop reads CSVYPTGGRTGELFF. CDR3 DNA sequence: TGCAGCGTCTACCCGACAGGGGGTAGGACCGGGGAGCTGTTTTTT.

This chain uses TRBV28 with TRBJ1-1; D not resolved. The CDR3 is 16 amino acids. Germline V gene sequence: CDR1 MDHEN, CDR2 SYDVKM. V was pared by 8 bases and J by 3 bases, with 22 bases between. CDR3 loop: CASPYGVDCRHTEAFF. CDR3 DNA: TGTGCCAGCCCCTACGGGGTGGATTGTCGCCACACTGAAGCTTTCTTT. The whole variable domain, filled in from reference TRBV28 and TRBJ1-1, reads DVKVTQSSRYLVKRTGEKVFLECVQDMDHENMFWYRQDPGLGLRLIYFSYDVKMKEKGDIPEGYSVSREKKERFSLILESASTNQTSMYLCASPYGVDCRHTEAFFGQGTRLTVV.